These T cell receptor beta chains were read from a single sample in a study of shared clonotypes between healthy human individuals. Produced via immunoSEQ multiplex PCR; TCRdb's table is partial and in-frame only. The repertoire consists of about 2,500,000 clones, with around nine tenths occurring once and the leading ten covering around 0.14%. Sequenced input: naive CD4+ T cells sorted from blood. These receptors all stem from a man aged 18 to 30 in good health. Each CDR3 is given with its conserved first and last residue. The D gene is left open where the match is weak. A row's size may be missing; if present it is once, few, many or a size class.

. TRBJ1-2 . TRBV15 CATSDQGWGANYGYTF TGTGCCACCAGCGATCAGGGATGGGGGGCTAACTATGGCTACACCTTC
. TRBJ2-5 . TRBV7-9 CASTSGDRGRETQYF TGTGCCAGCACCTCGGGCGACCGGGGAAGGGAGACCCAGTACTTC
. TRBJ2-2 . TRBV9 CASSGRAFNTGELFF TGTGCCAGCAGCGGGAGGGCTTTCAACACCGGGGAGCTGTTTTTT
. TRBJ2-5 . TRBV25-1 CASSEYERSQETQYF TGTGCCAGCAGTGAATATGAAAGGAGCCAAGAGACCCAGTACTTC
. TRBJ2-2 . TRBV7-8 CASSLPGGGTSTGELFF TGTGCCAGCAGCCTCCCAGGAGGGGGCACTTCCACCGGGGAGCTGTTTTTT
. TRBJ2-1 . TRBV6-5 CASSYPKWGEQFF TGTGCCAGCAGTTACCCCAAGTGGGGGGAGCAGTTCTTC
. TRBJ1-2 . TRBV6-1 CASSEVGGYVNYGYTF TGTGCCAGCAGTGAAGTTGGCGGCTACGTCAACTATGGCTACACCTTC
TRBD2 TRBJ2-2 . TRBV7-2 CASSLATSGNTGELFF TGTGCCAGCAGCTTAGCTACTAGCGGGAACACCGGGGAGCTGTTTTTT
. TRBJ1-2 . TRBV6-5 CASSLQGYGYTF TGTGCCAGCAGCCTACAGGGCTATGGCTACACCTTC
. TRBJ1-1 . TRBV29-1 CSTLRTVGEAFF TGCAGCACCTTACGGACAGTCGGTGAAGCTTTCTTT
. TRBJ2-2 . TRBV14 CASSQAEKNTGELFF TGTGCCAGCAGCCAAGCAGAGAAAAACACCGGGGAGCTGTTTTTT
. TRBJ2-2 . TRBV5-1 CASSSDGHANTGELFF TGCGCCAGCAGTTCTGACGGACACGCGAACACCGGGGAGCTGTTTTTT
TRBD1 TRBJ1-2 . TRBV19 CASSPRQGTNYGYTF TGTGCCAGTAGTCCCCGACAGGGGACTAACTATGGCTACACCTTC
. TRBJ1-1 few TRBV18 CASSASENTEAFF TGTGCCAGCTCAGCGTCGGAGAACACTGAAGCTTTCTTT
. TRBJ2-7 . TRBV9 CASSVEGQPSYEQYF TGTGCCAGCAGCGTAGAGGGACAACCCTCCTACGAGCAGTACTTC
. TRBJ2-1 . TRBV5-1 CASSLGGSSVDEQFF TGCGCCAGCAGCTTGGGCGGTTCTTCGGTAGATGAGCAGTTCTTC
. TRBJ2-5 . TRBV10-3 CAISGGVDGETQYF TGTGCCATCAGTGGCGGGGTGGATGGAGAGACCCAGTACTTC
. TRBJ1-4 . TRBV5-6 CASSPPSGKLFF TGTGCCAGCAGCCCCCCTTCCGGAAAACTGTTTTTT
TRBD1 TRBJ1-6 . TRBV27 CASSPRQGGGSPLHF TGTGCCAGCAGTCCGCGACAGGGGGGAGGTTCACCCCTCCACTTT
. TRBJ1-2 . TRBV5-4 CASSRDRVRGYTF TGTGCCAGCAGCCGGGACCGGGTGCGTGGCTACACCTTC
. TRBJ2-5 . TRBV15 CATSRDRAKQETQYF TGTGCCACCAGCAGAGATCGTGCGAAGCAAGAGACCCAGTACTTC
. TRBJ1-2 . TRBV12-1 CASSFLCGYTF TGTGCCAGCAGCTTTCTCTGCGGCTACACCTTC
. TRBJ2-3 . TRBV27 CAVHGTGARTDTQYF TGTGCCGTCCACGGGACTGGGGCCCGCACAGATACGCAGTATTTT
. TRBJ1-2 . TRBV19 CASSAVRDRPTYGYTF TGTGCCAGTAGTGCCGTAAGGGACCGACCTACCTATGGCTACACCTTC
TRBD1 TRBJ2-7 . TRBV14 CASSLQGAAAYEQYF TGTGCCAGCAGCCTACAGGGGGCCGCCGCCTACGAGCAGTACTTC
. TRBJ2-7 few TRBV18 CASSSFGGSEQYF TGTGCCAGCTCATCATTCGGGGGTAGCGAGCAGTACTTC
. TRBJ1-1 . TRBV30 CAWSVRANTEAFF TGTGCCTGGAGTGTTCGGGCGAACACTGAAGCTTTCTTT
. TRBJ2-7 . TRBV2 CASHSISTGRNEQYF TGTGCCAGCCATTCTATCAGTACAGGGAGGAACGAGCAGTACTTC
. TRBJ1-3 . TRBV2 CASSEVRGYGNTIYF TGTGCCAGCAGTGAAGTTCGGGGTTATGGAAACACCATATATTTT
TRBD2 TRBJ2-3 . TRBV5-5 CASSLGSGITDTQYF TGTGCCAGCAGCTTGGGTAGCGGGATCACAGATACGCAGTATTTT
. TRBJ1-1 . TRBV10-1 CASGEGGNTEAFF TGCGCCAGCGGTGAAGGGGGGAACACTGAAGCTTTCTTT
. TRBJ2-3 . TRBV5-1 CASSLGTSIGDTQYF TGCGCCAGCAGCCTAGGGACCTCTATCGGAGATACGCAGTATTTT
TRBD1 TRBJ2-1 . TRBV29-1 CSVVPQGAGNEQFF TGCAGCGTTGTTCCCCAGGGGGCTGGCAATGAGCAGTTCTTC
. TRBJ1-6 . TRBV19 CASRGQPINNSPLHF TGTGCCAGTAGAGGTCAGCCTATTAATAATTCACCCCTCCACTTT
. TRBJ2-1 . TRBV4-3 CASSQEPRQGIDEQFF TGCGCCAGCAGCCAAGAACCGCGGCAGGGCATCGATGAGCAGTTCTTC
TRBD2 TRBJ2-2 . TRBV19 CASLKRLAGVLNTGELFF TGTGCCAGTTTAAAACGACTAGCGGGAGTCCTTAACACCGGGGAGCTGTTTTTT
TRBD1 TRBJ2-3 once TRBV25-1 CASSEWSGGGPDTQYF TGTGCCAGCAGTGAGTGGTCAGGGGGCGGGCCAGATACGCAGTATTTT
. TRBJ2-1 once TRBV28 CASSLERGQRQFF TGTGCCAGCAGTTTGGAGCGGGGACAAAGACAGTTCTTC
. TRBJ2-5 . TRBV27 CASSLSVGAGETQYF TGTGCCAGCAGTTTATCTGTGGGGGCGGGGGAGACCCAGTACTTC
TRBD1 TRBJ2-7 once TRBV30 CAWSADRDRYEQYF TGTGCCTGGAGTGCAGACAGGGACCGCTACGAGCAGTACTTC
. TRBJ1-5 . TRBV2 CASSSYSNQPQHF TGTGCCAGCAGCTCGTACAGCAATCAGCCCCAGCATTTT
. TRBJ1-1 . TRBV25-1 CASSETDKNTEAFF TGTGCCAGCAGTGAAACGGACAAGAACACTGAAGCTTTCTTT
. TRBJ2-7 . TRBV7-2 CASSLLVGYEQYF TGTGCCAGCAGCTTGCTAGTGGGGTACGAGCAGTACTTC
. TRBJ2-2 . TRBV19 CASSIPLFGELFF TGTGCCAGTAGTATACCCCTATTTGGGGAGCTGTTTTTT
. TRBJ2-1 . TRBV5-4 CASSLAGGNNEQFF TGTGCCAGCAGCTTGGCGGGTGGAAACAATGAGCAGTTCTTC
TRBD1 TRBJ2-5 . TRBV6-5 CASSTRGRGETQYF TGTGCCAGCAGTACAAGGGGGCGCGGTGAGACCCAGTACTTC
TRBD1 TRBJ2-7 . TRBV6-1 CASSPGTGGAEQYF TGTGCCAGCAGTCCCGGGACAGGGGGCGCCGAGCAGTACTTC
. TRBJ1-1 . TRBV10-3 CAISEMGTEAFF TGTGCCATCAGTGAGATGGGGACTGAAGCTTTCTTT